Shown below are 27 T cell receptor beta chains from a single sample sequenced in a study of cytomegalovirus exposure and HLA in healthy donors. The PCR had 60 Vbeta and 13 Jbeta primers. TCRdb's table, derived via immunoSEQ multiplex PCR, lists solely in-frame clones and lacks some. The sample has roughly 250,000 clones; approximately 80% are singletons. The sequencing input was PBMCs. These receptors were collected from a girl aged 2 to 9 in good health and CMV-seronegative.

The chain recombines TRBV6-5 with TRBJ2-1, with a tentative D call TRBD2 (6 bases). Germline V gives CDR1 MNHEY, CDR2 SVGAGI. The V end was cut by 0 bases, the J end by 2 bases, with 8 bases between. The CDR3 totals 15 residues. The DNA for the CDR3 is TGTGCCAGCAGTTACTCCGGCGGGACCTACAATGAGCAGTTCTTC. Its protein product is CASSYSGGTYNEQFF.

This clone was observed a handful of times. The chain couples TRBV4-1 to TRBJ2-7; D not certain. This CDR3 contains 15 residues. The V and J ends lost 1 base and 4 bases respectively, with 14 bases between them. The germline V gene encodes CDR1 MGHRA and CDR2 YSYEKL. The CDR3 spells CASSQVSLTSYEQYF. The CDR3 nucleotides read TGCGCCAGCAGCCAAGTCTCCCTTACATCATACGAGCAGTACTTC.

The chain recombines TRBV19 with TRBJ2-3, with a possible D match to TRBD1 (6 bases). The CDR3 runs 15 residues. Germline lookup yields CDR1 LNHDA and CDR2 SQIVND (reference sequence). V dropped 5 bases and J dropped 5 bases, with 17 bases sitting between them. The CDR3 bases are TGTGCCAGTAGTGTATGGAAAGGGGGACGAGATACGCAGTATTTT. It encodes CASSVWKGGRDTQYF.

The chain uses TRBV7-2 and TRBJ2-3, with TRBD2 matching over 15 bases. Germline V gene sequence: CDR1 SGHTA, CDR2 FQGNSA. J gave up 2 bases and V 5 bases, and 8 bases lay outside the gene matches. There are 18 residues in the CDR3. The CDR3 sequence: CASSPMGLAGGLTDTQYF. The CDR3 DNA is TGTGCCAGCAGCCCCATGGGACTAGCGGGGGGCCTCACAGATACGCAGTATTTT.

The gene calls are TRBV27 and TRBJ1-5; D remains ambiguous. V lost 0 bases and J lost 6, with 9 bases in between. The CDR3 extends over 14 amino acids. Germline CDR1 is MNHEY and CDR2 is SMNVEV (reference sequence). The CDR3: CASSLSGLFQPQHF. CDR3 in DNA: TGTGCCAGCAGTTTATCCGGTTTGTTTCAGCCCCAGCATTTT.

The chain combines TRBV6-5 with TRBJ1-6, with 8 bases fitting TRBD1. The length of the CDR3 is 16 residues. Losses at the gene ends were 0 bases for V and 7 bases for J; bases not matched to a gene: 5. Germline loops: CDR1 MNHEY, CDR2 SVGAGI. In DNA, the CDR3 is TGTGCCAGCAGTTACTCGTTGAGACAGGGGAATTCACCCCTCCACTTT. Protein: CASSYSLRQGNSPLHF.

This clone was seen once. The rearrangement links TRBV11-3 to TRBJ2-3, with 9 bases identical to TRBD1. The CDR3 sequence is 18 residues long. In germline, CDR1 is SGHNT, CDR2 YENEEA. J was trimmed by 1 base and V by 3 bases; bases with no gene match: 11. CDR3 nucleotide sequence: TGTGCCAGCAGCTTTACTTTCTCGGGACAGGGACGCACAGATACGCAGTATTTT. It specifies CASSFTFSGQGRTDTQYF.

The V gene is TRBV5-4, the J gene TRBJ2-7, with TRBD1 matching over 9 bases. This CDR3 has 15 residues. Germline V gives CDR1 SGHNT, CDR2 YYREEE (reference sequence). V lost 2 bases to trimming and J lost 0 bases; unmatched junction nucleotides: 3. CDR3 DNA: TGTGCCAGCAGCTTAGGACAGGGGAGCTCCTACGAGCAGTACTTC. This codes for CASSLGQGSSYEQYF.

This rearrangement joins TRBV4-1 to TRBJ1-3; no clear D gene. In germline, CDR1 is MGHRA, CDR2 YSYEKL. The ends were cut back, 1 base at V and 0 bases at J, with 10 bases in the middle. CDR3 length: 16 amino acids. CDR3 in DNA: TGCGCCAGCAGCCAAGGGGGAGGTTACTCTGGAAACACCATATATTTT. Amino acid sequence: CASSQGGGYSGNTIYF.

As regards this clone: At the DNA level, this CDR3 is encoded by other sequences in the same sample as well. This chain links TRBV2 with TRBJ1-4; D is unclear. From germline, CDR1 is SNHLY and CDR2 FYNNEI. The germline V and J ends were trimmed by 2 bases and 4 bases, with 11 bases remaining between them. The CDR3 length is 15 residues. In DNA, the CDR3 is TGTGCCAGCAGTGAACAGGCAGTGGATAATGAAAAACTGTTTTTT. It yields the protein CASSEQAVDNEKLFF.

This chain joins TRBV13 and TRBJ2-7; no clear D. Germline V gives CDR1 PRHDT, CDR2 FYEKMQ (reference sequence). The CDR3 extends over 14 amino acids. V lost 0 bases and J lost 3, with 9 bases in between. CDR3 in DNA: TGTGCCAGCAGCTTAGGACAGCCTATCTACGAGCAGTACTTC. It yields the protein CASSLGQPIYEQYF.

Only a few counts were recorded for this clone. V and J are TRBV5-6 and TRBJ2-2; D is unresolved. Germline CDR1 SGHDT, CDR2 YYEEEE. V lost 4 bases and J 1 base, leaving 11 bases between the germline ends. This CDR3 is built from 15 residues. CDR3: CASSQSRRNTGELFF. CDR3 DNA sequence: TGTGCCAGCAGCCAATCTAGGAGGAACACCGGGGAGCTGTTTTTT.

The chain combines TRBV2 with TRBJ2-3; TRBD1 might be the D (5 bases). The CDR3 length is 15 residues. CDR1 and CDR2 from the germline V gene are SNHLY and FYNNEI. V shed 2 bases and J shed 1 base, with 10 bases lying between them. The chain's CDR3 is CASSEWQGGTDTQYF. CDR3 nucleotide sequence: TGTGCCAGCAGTGAATGGCAGGGTGGCACAGATACGCAGTATTTT. Full variable domain (remainder filled in from reference TRBV2 and TRBJ2-3): EPEVTQTPSHQVTQMGQEVILRCVPISNHLYFYWYRQILGQKVEFLVSFYNNEISEKSEIFDDQFSVERPDGSNFTLKIRSTKLEDSAMYFCASSEWQGGTDTQYFGPGTRLTVL.

This clone was observed a single time. The CDR3 sequence: CASILTGFYYGYTF. The DNA for the CDR3 is TGTGCCAGTATATTGACAGGGTTTTACTATGGCTACACCTTC. The chain couples TRBV19 to TRBJ1-2; 7 bases align to TRBD1. The CDR3 extends over 14 amino acids. With V trimmed by 7 bases and J by 3 bases, 8 bases remained unmatched. CDR1 is LNHDA and CDR2 is SQIVND in the germline V gene (reference sequence).

The V gene is TRBV15, the J gene TRBJ2-1; 9 bases fit TRBD1. This CDR3 contains 15 residues. The germline CDR1 and CDR2 sequences are LNHNV and YYDKDF (reference sequence). J was trimmed by 1 base and V by 5 bases; bases with no gene match: 3. CDR3 loop: CATSQDRGSYNEQFF. CDR3 DNA sequence: TGTGCCACCAGCCAGGACAGGGGATCCTACAATGAGCAGTTCTTC.

This clone was counted a few times. J is TRBJ1-1 and V is TRBV6-1; possibly TRBD1 for D (6 bases). V was cut by 0 bases and J by 1 base, with 9 bases left in between. CDR1 is MNHNS, CDR2 SASEGT, per germline. This CDR3 comprises 15 residues. CDR3 sequence: CASSEAGGANTEAFF. DNA for the CDR3: TGTGCCAGCAGTGAAGCGGGGGGGGCGAACACTGAAGCTTTCTTT.

The chain employs TRBV15 and TRBJ2-3; no reliable D call. V was cut by 5 bases and J by 0 bases, with 6 bases left in between. The germline gives CDR1 LNHNV, CDR2 YYDKDF (reference sequence). The length of the CDR3 is 13 residues. The CDR3 DNA reads TGTGCCACCAGCGTCGGTAGCACAGATACGCAGTATTTT. Its protein product is CATSVGSTDTQYF.

This clone was observed once. This rearrangement joins TRBV28 to TRBJ2-5, with 8 nucleotides matching TRBD1. V gave up 5 bases and J gave up 5 bases; unmatched junction bases: 10. Germline lookup yields CDR1 MDHEN and CDR2 SYDVKM. CDR3 length equals 15 residues. The CDR3 region is CASSDQGAGLETQYF. The CDR3 DNA is TGTGCCAGCAGTGATCAGGGGGCCGGTCTTGAGACCCAGTACTTC.

CDR3 in DNA: TGTGCCAGCAGCGTATATCCCCCCGATGAGCAGTTCTTC. This encodes CASSVYPPDEQFF. The chain employs TRBV9 and TRBJ2-1; the D is unclear. The CDR3 has 13 amino acids. Trimming removed 1 base at V and 8 bases at J, with 10 bases between. Germline V lookup: CDR1 SGDLS, CDR2 YYNGEE.

A single count supports this clone. The chain couples TRBV11-2 to TRBJ2-2, with 8 bases identical to TRBD1. This CDR3 has 14 residues. The germline V gene encodes CDR1 SGHAT and CDR2 FQNNGV. The J segment lost 4 bases and the V segment lost 8 bases, leaving 6 bases of the junction unmatched. For the CDR3, the DNA is TGTGCCAGCGGACGAACAGGGGGCACCGGGGAGCTGTTTTTT. Protein: CASGRTGGTGELFF.

This chain links TRBV5-1 with TRBJ2-7; maybe TRBD1 (5 bases). V lost 2 bases to trimming and J lost 0 bases, with 9 bases between them. The V gene's germline CDR1 is SGHRS and CDR2 YFSETQ. This CDR3 is 14 amino acids long. CDR3 nucleotide sequence: TGCGCCAGCAGCTTTGACAGCTTCTCCTACGAGCAGTACTTC. Its protein is CASSFDSFSYEQYF.

The chain couples TRBV28 to TRBJ2-2, with TRBD1 matching over 10 bases. This CDR3 spans 22 amino acids. Germline loops: CDR1 MDHEN, CDR2 SYDVKM. Losses at the gene ends were 2 bases for V and 0 bases for J; bases not matched to a gene: 18. The CDR3 nucleotides read TGTGCCAGCAGTTTACCTTCGACAGGGGGCCTGGTCAACAGTCCGAACACCGGGGAGCTGTTTTTT. Its translation: CASSLPSTGGLVNSPNTGELFF.

The CDR3 sequence: CASSLASTSKPLDTQYF. The CDR3 bases are TGCGCCAGCAGCTTGGCCTCGACTAGCAAACCCTTGGATACGCAGTATTTT. The chain combines TRBV5-1 with TRBJ2-3, with 7 positions matching TRBD2. Trimming at V came to 0 bases and at J to 6 bases, leaving 13 bases not matched to a gene. The CDR3 consists of 17 residues. Germline V CDR1 and CDR2: SGHRS, YFSETQ.

This clone has more than one count but fewer than ten. The chain couples TRBV18 to TRBJ1-1, with TRBD1 identical over 7 bases. This CDR3 region has 15 residues. Germline loops: CDR1 KGHSH, CDR2 LQKENI. V trimming: 3 bases; J trimming: 0 bases; junction bases outside the gene matches: 4. The CDR3 sequence is CASSPRDRVNTEAFF. The DNA for the CDR3 is TGTGCCAGCTCACCTCGCGACAGGGTGAACACTGAAGCTTTCTTT.

The gene calls are TRBV6-6 and TRBJ2-7, with 7 bases fitting TRBD1. CDR1 and CDR2 from the germline V gene are MNHNY and SVGAGI (reference sequence). V was clipped by 4 bases and J by 4 bases; unmatched bases: 7. This CDR3 has 14 amino acids. The CDR3 DNA is TGTGCCAGCAGTTTGACAGGGATCCGTTACGAGCAGTACTTC. Translation gives CASSLTGIRYEQYF.

The genes are TRBV6-1 and TRBJ2-7; a weak D match, TRBD2 (6 bases). This CDR3 is built from 16 residues. Between the trimmed V and J ends, which lost 2 bases and 6 bases, there was a span of 20 bases. Germline values: CDR1 MNHNS, CDR2 SASEGT. CDR3: CASSETRWGGSGEQYF. CDR3 in DNA: TGTGCCAGCAGTGAAACCCGCTGGGGAGGATCTGGCGAGCAGTACTTC.

This clone showed up just once. This chain joins TRBV28 and TRBJ2-5; D is uncertain. With the DNA end fitting TRBJ2-7 better, the J assignment may be wrong. The germline gives CDR1 MDHEN, CDR2 SYDVKM. The CDR3 is made up of 15 amino acids. The CDR3 loop is CASKINEVPPGEQYF. The CDR3 DNA reads as TGTGCCAGCAAGATAAATGAGGTTCCCCCCGGCGAGCAGTACTTC.